This T cell receptor beta chain was observed in a study of T cell responses to AZD1222 COVID-19 vaccine. Findings of the study overall: Most donors were white British, females outnumbered males, and clonal diversity was possibly underestimated.

Germline assignment: CDR1 WSHSY and CDR2 SAAADI. Trimming removed 10 bases at V and 0 bases at J, with 22 bases between. The CDR3 is made up of 18 amino acids. Using immunoSEQ multiplex PCR, the repertoire was profiled, and TCRdb retains in-frame clones only, with some absent. Altogether approximately 170,000 clones are present, around 88% being singletons, with the ten largest covering 11%. Worth noting for this clone: Its antigen is undetermined.

Sequenced here: peripheral blood, sampled 28 days after the second AZD1222 dose. The chain links TRBV10-2 to TRBJ1-6, with D perhaps matching TRBD1 (6 bases). The receptor was isolated from an adult who received the AZD1222 COVID-19 vaccine. The CDR3 reads CATQDSPFSSSYNSPLHF. In nucleotides, the CDR3 is TGCGCCACCCAGGACAGTCCATTTAGCAGCTCCTATAATTCACCCCTCCACTTT.